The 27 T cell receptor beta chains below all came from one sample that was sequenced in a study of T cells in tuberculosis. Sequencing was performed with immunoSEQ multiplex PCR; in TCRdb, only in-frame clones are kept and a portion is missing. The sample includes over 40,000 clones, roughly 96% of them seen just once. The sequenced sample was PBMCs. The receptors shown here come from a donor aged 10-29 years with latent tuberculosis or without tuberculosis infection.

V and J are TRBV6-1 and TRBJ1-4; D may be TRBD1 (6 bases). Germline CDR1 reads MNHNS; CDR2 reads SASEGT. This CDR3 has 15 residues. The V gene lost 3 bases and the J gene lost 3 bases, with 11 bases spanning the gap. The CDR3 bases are TGTGCCAGCAGTGATCATAGGGGGTCTAATGAAAAACTGTTTTTT. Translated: CASSDHRGSNEKLFF.

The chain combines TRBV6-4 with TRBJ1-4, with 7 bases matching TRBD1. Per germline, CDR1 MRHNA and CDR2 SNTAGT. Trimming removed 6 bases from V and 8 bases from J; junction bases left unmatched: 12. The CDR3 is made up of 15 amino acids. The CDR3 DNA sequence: TGTGCCAGCAGCCACGGGGGACAGTTAGGAGAAAAACTGTTTTTT. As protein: CASSHGGQLGEKLFF.

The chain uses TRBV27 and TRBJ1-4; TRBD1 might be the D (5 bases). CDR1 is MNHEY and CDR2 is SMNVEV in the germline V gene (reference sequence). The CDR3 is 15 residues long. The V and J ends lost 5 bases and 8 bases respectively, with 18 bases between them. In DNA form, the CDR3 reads TGTGCCAGCAGTCCTACGGTGGGGGGTCGGGAAAAACTGTTTTTT. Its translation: CASSPTVGGREKLFF.

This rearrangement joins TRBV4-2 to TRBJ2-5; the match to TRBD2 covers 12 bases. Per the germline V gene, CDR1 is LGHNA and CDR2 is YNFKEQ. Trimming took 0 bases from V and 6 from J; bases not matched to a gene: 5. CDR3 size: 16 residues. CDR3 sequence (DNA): TGTGCCAGCAGCCAAGATCTAGCGGGGGGGCGGAAGACCCAGTACTTC. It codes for CASSQDLAGGRKTQYF.

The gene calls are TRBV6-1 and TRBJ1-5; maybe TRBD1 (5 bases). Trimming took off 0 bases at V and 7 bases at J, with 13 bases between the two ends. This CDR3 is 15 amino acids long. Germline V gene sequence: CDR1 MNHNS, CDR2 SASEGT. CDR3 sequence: CASSEAQGQGQPQHF. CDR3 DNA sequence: TGTGCCAGCAGTGAAGCGCAAGGGCAGGGCCAGCCCCAGCATTTT.

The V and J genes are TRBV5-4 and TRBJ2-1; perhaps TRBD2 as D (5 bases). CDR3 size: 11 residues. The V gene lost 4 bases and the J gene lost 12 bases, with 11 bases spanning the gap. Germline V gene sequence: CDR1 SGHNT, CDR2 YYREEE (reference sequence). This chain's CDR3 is CASSPLALQFF. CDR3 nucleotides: TGTGCCAGCAGCCCTCTAGCATTGCAGTTCTTC.

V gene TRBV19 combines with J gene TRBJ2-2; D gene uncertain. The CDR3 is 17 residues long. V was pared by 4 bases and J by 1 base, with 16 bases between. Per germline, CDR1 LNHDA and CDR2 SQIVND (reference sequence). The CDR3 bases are TGTGCCAGTAGTACCCCCCGGGTCACCAAGAACACCGGGGAGCTGTTTTTT. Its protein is CASSTPRVTKNTGELFF.

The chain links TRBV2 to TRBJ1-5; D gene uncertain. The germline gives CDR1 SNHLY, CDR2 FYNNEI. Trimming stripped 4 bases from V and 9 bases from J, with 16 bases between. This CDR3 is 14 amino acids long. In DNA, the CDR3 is TGTGCCAGCAGTGCGGAGAGGGCTCTTCGGCCCCAGCATTTT. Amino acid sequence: CASSAERALRPQHF.

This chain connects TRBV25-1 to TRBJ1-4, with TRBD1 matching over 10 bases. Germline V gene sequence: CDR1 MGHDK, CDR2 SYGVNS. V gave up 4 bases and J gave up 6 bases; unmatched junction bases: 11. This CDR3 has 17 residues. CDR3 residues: CASSARRQGAWDEKLFF. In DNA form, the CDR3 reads TGTGCCAGCAGTGCACGGAGACAGGGGGCGTGGGATGAAAAACTGTTTTTT.

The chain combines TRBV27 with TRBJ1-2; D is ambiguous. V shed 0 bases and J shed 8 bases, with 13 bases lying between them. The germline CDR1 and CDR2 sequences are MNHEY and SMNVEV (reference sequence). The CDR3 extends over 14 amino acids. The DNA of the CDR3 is TGTGCCAGCAGTTTATCCGCAGGATACCGCGGCTACACCTTC. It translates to CASSLSAGYRGYTF.

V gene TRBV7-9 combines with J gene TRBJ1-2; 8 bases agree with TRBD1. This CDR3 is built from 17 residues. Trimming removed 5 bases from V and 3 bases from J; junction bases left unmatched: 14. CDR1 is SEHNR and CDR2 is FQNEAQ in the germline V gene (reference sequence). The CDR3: CASSIRDRQRTDYGYTF. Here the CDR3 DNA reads TGTGCCAGCAGCATACGGGACAGGCAAAGAACCGACTATGGCTACACCTTC.

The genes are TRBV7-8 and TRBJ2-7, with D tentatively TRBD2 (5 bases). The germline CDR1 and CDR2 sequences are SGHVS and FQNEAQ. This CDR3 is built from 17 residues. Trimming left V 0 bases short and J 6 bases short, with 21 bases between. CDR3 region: CASSLAFELDLGIEQYF. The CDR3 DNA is TGTGCCAGCAGCTTAGCGTTTGAACTAGACCTCGGTATCGAGCAGTACTTC.

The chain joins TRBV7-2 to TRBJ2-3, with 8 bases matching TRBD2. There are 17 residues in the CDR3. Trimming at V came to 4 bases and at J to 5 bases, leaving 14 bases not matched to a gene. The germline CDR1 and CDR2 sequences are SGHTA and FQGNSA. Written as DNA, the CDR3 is TGTGCCAGCAGCTCCCCTCCCGGCGGGGGGATCGGAGATACGCAGTATTTT. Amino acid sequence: CASSSPPGGGIGDTQYF.

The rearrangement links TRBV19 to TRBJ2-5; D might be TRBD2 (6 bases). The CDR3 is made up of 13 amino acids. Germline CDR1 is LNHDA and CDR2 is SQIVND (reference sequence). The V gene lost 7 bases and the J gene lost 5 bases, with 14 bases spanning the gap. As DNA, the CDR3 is TGTGCCAGTAAGCCGGGCGGAGGGGAGACCCAGTACTTC. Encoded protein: CASKPGGGETQYF. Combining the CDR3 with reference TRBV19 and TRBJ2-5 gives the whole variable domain DGGITQSPKYLFRKEGQNVTLSCEQNLNHDAMYWYRQDPGQGLRLIYYSQIVNDFQKGDIAEGYSVSREKKESFPLTVTSAQKNPTAFYLCASKPGGGETQYFGPGTRLLVL.

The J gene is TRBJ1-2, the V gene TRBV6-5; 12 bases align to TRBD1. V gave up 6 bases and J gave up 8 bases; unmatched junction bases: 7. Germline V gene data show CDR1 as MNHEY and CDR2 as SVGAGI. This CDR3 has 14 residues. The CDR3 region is CASRPTGTGGGYTF. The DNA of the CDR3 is TGTGCCAGCAGGCCTACCGGGACAGGGGGCGGCTACACCTTC.

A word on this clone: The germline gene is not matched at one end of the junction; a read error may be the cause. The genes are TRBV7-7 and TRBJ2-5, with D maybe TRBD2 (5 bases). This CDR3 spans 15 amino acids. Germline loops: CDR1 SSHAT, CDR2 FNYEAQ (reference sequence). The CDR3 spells CASSLARSRGETQYF. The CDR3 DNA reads TGTGCTAGCAGCTTAGCTCGATCCAGAGGGGAGACCCAGTACTTC.

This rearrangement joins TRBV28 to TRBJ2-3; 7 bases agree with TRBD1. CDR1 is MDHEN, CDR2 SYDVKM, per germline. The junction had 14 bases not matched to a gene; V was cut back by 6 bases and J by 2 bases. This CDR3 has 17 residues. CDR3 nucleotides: TGTGCCAGCAGGTCCAGGGTCCGGGACAGATACACAGATACGCAGTATTTT. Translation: CASRSRVRDRYTDTQYF.

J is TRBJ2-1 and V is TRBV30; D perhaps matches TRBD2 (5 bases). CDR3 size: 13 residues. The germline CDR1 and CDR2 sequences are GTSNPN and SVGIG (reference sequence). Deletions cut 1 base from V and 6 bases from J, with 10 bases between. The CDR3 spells CAWSGTPVNEQFF. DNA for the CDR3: TGTGCCTGGAGTGGGACTCCCGTCAATGAGCAGTTCTTC.

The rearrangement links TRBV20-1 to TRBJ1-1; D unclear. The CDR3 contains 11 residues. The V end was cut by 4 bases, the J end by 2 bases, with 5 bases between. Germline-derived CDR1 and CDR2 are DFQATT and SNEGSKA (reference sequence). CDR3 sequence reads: CSATTNTEAFF. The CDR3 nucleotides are TGCAGTGCTACCACAAACACTGAAGCTTTCTTT.

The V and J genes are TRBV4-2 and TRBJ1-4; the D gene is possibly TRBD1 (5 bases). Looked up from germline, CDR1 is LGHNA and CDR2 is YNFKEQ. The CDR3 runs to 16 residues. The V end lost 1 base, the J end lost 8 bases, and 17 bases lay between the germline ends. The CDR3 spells CASSQAIDQQEEKLFF. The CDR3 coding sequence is TGTGCCAGCAGCCAAGCAATCGACCAACAGGAAGAAAAACTGTTTTTT.

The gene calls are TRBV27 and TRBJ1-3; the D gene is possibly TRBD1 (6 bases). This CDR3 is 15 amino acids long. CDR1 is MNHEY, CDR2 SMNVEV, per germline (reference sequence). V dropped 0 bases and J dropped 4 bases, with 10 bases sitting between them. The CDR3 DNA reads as TGTGCCAGCAGTTTATCGGGCAGGGGCGGAAACACCATATATTTT. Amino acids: CASSLSGRGGNTIYF.

Here the CDR3 DNA reads TGTGCCTCCCACGGTGAGAATACTAACTATGGCTACACCTTC. It yields the protein CASHGENTNYGYTF. The chain is built from TRBV6-1 and TRBJ1-2; D remains unclear. The germline V gene has CDR1 MNHNS and CDR2 SASEGT. The CDR3 consists of 14 residues. Trimming pared 11 bases from V and 0 bases from J, leaving 16 bases between.

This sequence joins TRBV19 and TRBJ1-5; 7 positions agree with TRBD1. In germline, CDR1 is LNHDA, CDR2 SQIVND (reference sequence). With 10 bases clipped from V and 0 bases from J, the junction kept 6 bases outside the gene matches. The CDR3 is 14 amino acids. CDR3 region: CATGTANSNQPQHF. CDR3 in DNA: TGTGCCACCGGGACAGCCAATAGCAATCAGCCCCAGCATTTT.

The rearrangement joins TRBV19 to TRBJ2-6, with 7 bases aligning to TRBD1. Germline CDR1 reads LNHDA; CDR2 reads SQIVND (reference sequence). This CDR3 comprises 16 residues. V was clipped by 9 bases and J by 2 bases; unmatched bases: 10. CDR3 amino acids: CASIGQDEAGANVLTF. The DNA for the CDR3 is TGTGCCAGCATCGGACAGGATGAGGCTGGGGCCAACGTCCTGACTTTC.

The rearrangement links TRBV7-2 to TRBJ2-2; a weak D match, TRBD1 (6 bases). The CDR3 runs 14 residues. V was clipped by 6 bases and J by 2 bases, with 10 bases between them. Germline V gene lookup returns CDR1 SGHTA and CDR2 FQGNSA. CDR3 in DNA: TGTGCCAGCAGACGGGACAAAAACACCGGGGAGCTGTTTTTT. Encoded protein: CASRRDKNTGELFF.

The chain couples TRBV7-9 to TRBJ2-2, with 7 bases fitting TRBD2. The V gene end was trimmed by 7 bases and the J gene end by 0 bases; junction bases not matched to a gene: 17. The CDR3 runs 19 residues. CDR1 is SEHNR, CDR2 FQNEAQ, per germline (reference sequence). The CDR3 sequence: CASNPVGLAANANTGELFF. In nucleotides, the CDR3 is TGTGCCAGCAACCCTGTAGGGCTAGCGGCTAACGCGAACACCGGGGAGCTGTTTTTT.

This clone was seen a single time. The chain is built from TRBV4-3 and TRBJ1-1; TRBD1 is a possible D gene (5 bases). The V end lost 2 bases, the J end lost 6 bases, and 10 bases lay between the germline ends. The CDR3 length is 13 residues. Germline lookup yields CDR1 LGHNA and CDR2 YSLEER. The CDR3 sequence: CASSQYPTAEAFF. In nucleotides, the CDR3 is TGCGCCAGCAGCCAATATCCGACAGCTGAAGCTTTCTTT.